Listed here are 7 T cell receptor beta chains from one sample, sequenced in a study of beta chain features in type 1 diabetes. The study's findings and limits: People with Type 1 diabetes carried modestly yet significantly shorter TCRB CDR3s in all four CD4+ subsets.

No antigens are known for them. The investigators reverse transcribed all of the isolated RNA, so they sequenced expressed TCRB transcripts. The repertoire was sequenced with immunoSEQ multiplex PCR; TCRdb's copy has only in-frame clones and lacks some. The repertoire consists of over 300,000 clones, with around 9.3% occurring once and the leading ten covering roughly 1%. Sequenced: central memory CD4+ T cells from blood. The source is a man aged 25-40 years with type 1 diabetes.

For this clone: Only one base separates this from a far larger clonotype, so it likely reflects a read error. The chain links TRBV7-2 to TRBJ1-1, with 7 bases matching TRBD1. Germline CDR1 and CDR2: SGHTA and FQGNSA. The CDR3 loop spans 13 amino acids. V lost 6 bases, J lost 1 base, and 2 bases stayed unmatched. CDR3 loop: CASRGQRNTEAFF. CDR3 DNA: TGTGCCAGCAGGGGACAGAGGAACACTGAAGCTTTCTTT. The whole variable domain, remainder taken from reference TRBV7-2 and TRBJ1-1, is GAGVSQSPSNKVTEKGKDVELRCDPISGHTALYWYRQSLGQGLEFLIYFQGNSAPDKSGLPSDRFSAERTGGSVSTLTIQRTQQEDSAVYLCASRGQRNTEAFFGQGTRLTVV.

V usage is TRBV5-1 and J usage is TRBJ2-7; D is possibly TRBD1 or TRBD2 (6 bases each). The germline CDR1 and CDR2 sequences are SGHRS and YFSETQ. V was cut by 4 bases and J by 5 bases, with 22 bases left in between. This CDR3 comprises 16 residues. CDR3 in amino acids: CASSEGGRGGVDEQYF. The CDR3 DNA sequence: TGCGCCAGCAGCGAAGGGGGGCGAGGAGGGGTGGACGAGCAGTACTTC.

The J gene is TRBJ1-2, the V gene TRBV5-1; D unclear. The germline V gene encodes CDR1 SGHRS and CDR2 YFSETQ. The V and J ends lost 4 bases and 0 bases respectively, with 7 bases between them. The CDR3 is 13 residues long. The CDR3 here is CASSQTSNYGYTF. CDR3 coding DNA: TGCGCCAGCAGCCAAACCTCTAACTATGGCTACACCTTC.

The rearrangement joins TRBV7-9 to TRBJ1-4; TRBD1 is a possible D gene (5 bases). V was cut by 5 bases and J by 6 bases, with 13 bases left in between. The CDR3 loop spans 14 amino acids. From germline, CDR1 is SEHNR and CDR2 FQNEAQ (reference sequence). As DNA, the CDR3 is TGTGCCAGCAGCCTAGGGGCGGTGGATGAAAAACTGTTTTTT. Its translation is CASSLGAVDEKLFF.

In this sample, this clone turned up a few times. The CDR3 here is CSARSGWPDTEAFF. CDR3 sequence (DNA): TGCAGCGCAAGATCAGGGTGGCCGGACACTGAAGCTTTCTTT. The chain carries TRBV29-1 and TRBJ1-1; D possibly corresponds to TRBD1 (5 bases). V gave up 7 bases and J gave up 3 bases, with 18 bases separating them. The CDR3 has 14 amino acids. Germline V CDR1 and CDR2: SQVTM, ANQGSEA.

The chain has TRBV6-1 and TRBJ2-1; D may be TRBD1 (5 bases). The CDR3 extends over 14 amino acids. V was trimmed by 5 bases and J by 8 bases, leaving 16 bases between them. The germline gives CDR1 MNHNS, CDR2 SASEGT. The CDR3 spells CASSRDSPIDEQFF. CDR3 sequence (DNA): TGTGCCAGCAGTCGTGACAGTCCGATAGATGAGCAGTTCTTC.

This chain uses TRBV9 with TRBJ1-1; 7 bases match TRBD1. The CDR3 is 13 amino acids. In germline, CDR1 is SGDLS, CDR2 YYNGEE. V trimming: 4 bases; J trimming: 4 bases; junction bases outside the gene matches: 4. Written as DNA, the CDR3 is TGTGCCAGCAGCAACCGACAGGGCACTGAAGCTTTCTTT. Amino acid sequence: CASSNRQGTEAFF.